The rows below give T cell receptor beta chains drawn from one sample of a study of blood T cell repertoires in COVID-19. Measured with immunoSEQ multiplex PCR; TCRdb has only the in-frame clones, and not every one. The sample gives roughly 150,000 clones, about 80% of which show up once; about a tenth is in the top ten. Sequenced: peripheral blood. Receptor source: a man aged 70 or older with active or convalescent COVID-19. CDR3s include the opening cysteine and the closing phenylalanine or tryptophan. A D gene is named only where the DNA matches it firmly. Where a row states a size, it is once, few, many or the class of an expanded clone; other rows omit it.

j_call: TRBJ2-3; d_call: .; clone_size: .; v_call: TRBV7-9; cdr3_nt: TGTGCCAGCAGCTTCCAGAGCACAGATACGCAGTATTTT; cdr3_aa: CASSFQSTDTQYF
j_call: TRBJ2-2; d_call: TRBD1; clone_size: .; v_call: TRBV9; cdr3_nt: TGTGCCAGCACCAAGGGACAGGGGGCACCTAACACCGGGGAGCTGTTTTTT; cdr3_aa: CASTKGQGAPNTGELFF
j_call: TRBJ2-5; d_call: TRBD1; clone_size: .; v_call: TRBV7-2; cdr3_nt: TGTGCCAGCAGCTTAGACAGGGGAGAGACCCAGTACTTC; cdr3_aa: CASSLDRGETQYF
j_call: TRBJ1-2; d_call: .; clone_size: .; v_call: TRBV28; cdr3_nt: TGTGCCAGCGGAGCAGTCAACTATGGCTACACCTTC; cdr3_aa: CASGAVNYGYTF
j_call: TRBJ2-7; d_call: TRBD1; clone_size: few; v_call: TRBV4-3; cdr3_nt: TGCGCCAGCAGCCCATACAGGGGGTTTTCGTACGAGCAGTACTTC; cdr3_aa: CASSPYRGFSYEQYF
j_call: TRBJ2-7; d_call: .; clone_size: once; v_call: TRBV28; cdr3_nt: TGTGCCAGCAGTTTATCCCTCGGGTTCTACGAGCAGTACTTC; cdr3_aa: CASSLSLGFYEQYF
j_call: TRBJ1-5; d_call: TRBD1; clone_size: few; v_call: TRBV7-2; cdr3_nt: TGTGCCAGCAGCTTAGATTGGGGGACAGGGTTAGCCAATCAGCCCCAGCATTTT; cdr3_aa: CASSLDWGTGLANQPQHF
j_call: TRBJ2-1; d_call: TRBD1; clone_size: .; v_call: TRBV5-5; cdr3_nt: TGTGCCAGCAGCTTGGTCTCAGGGGGACACAATGAGCAGTTCTTC; cdr3_aa: CASSLVSGGHNEQFF
j_call: TRBJ2-3; d_call: .; clone_size: .; v_call: TRBV5-1; cdr3_nt: TGCGCCAGCAGTTTGGGGAGCGGGACAGATACGCAGTATTTT; cdr3_aa: CASSLGSGTDTQYF
j_call: TRBJ1-1; d_call: .; clone_size: .; v_call: TRBV18; cdr3_nt: TGTGCCAGCTCACCAAATCGGAGGAACACTGAAGCTTTCTTT; cdr3_aa: CASSPNRRNTEAFF
j_call: TRBJ1-4; d_call: .; clone_size: .; v_call: TRBV18; cdr3_nt: TGTGCCAGCTCAGCCCAAACGGACTTCTCTGAAAAACTGTTTTTT; cdr3_aa: CASSAQTDFSEKLFF
j_call: TRBJ2-2; d_call: .; clone_size: .; v_call: TRBV11-2; cdr3_nt: TGTGCCAGCAGCTTGCTCGGGGTCAACACCGGGGAGCTGTTTTTT; cdr3_aa: CASSLLGVNTGELFF
j_call: TRBJ1-2; d_call: .; clone_size: .; v_call: TRBV7-2; cdr3_nt: TGTGCCAGCAGCTTAGCGGCCCGCAACTATGGCTACACCTTC; cdr3_aa: CASSLAARNYGYTF
j_call: TRBJ1-5; d_call: .; clone_size: .; v_call: TRBV7-6; cdr3_nt: TGTGCCAGCAGCCAGAAACCTCTCGGAGGCCAGCCCCAGCATTTT; cdr3_aa: CASSQKPLGGQPQHF
j_call: TRBJ1-5; d_call: .; clone_size: .; v_call: TRBV7-8; cdr3_nt: TGTGCCAGCAGCTTATCAGGTTATGGGGGCCGGAGACGCCCGGGGTCCCAGCCCCAGCATTTT; cdr3_aa: CASSLSGYGGRRRPGSQPQHF
j_call: TRBJ2-7; d_call: .; clone_size: .; v_call: TRBV29-1; cdr3_nt: TGCAGCGCTGGGGGCGGTCTCGAGCAGTACTTC; cdr3_aa: CSAGGGLEQYF
j_call: TRBJ2-5; d_call: .; clone_size: .; v_call: TRBV7-9; cdr3_nt: TGTGCCAGCAGCGTAGAACTAGGGTCGTTGGATCAAGAGACCCAGTACTTC; cdr3_aa: CASSVELGSLDQETQYF
j_call: TRBJ2-3; d_call: TRBD2; clone_size: .; v_call: TRBV5-1; cdr3_nt: TGCGCCAGCAGCTTGGGGCTAGCGGGAGGTACAGATACGCAGTATTTT; cdr3_aa: CASSLGLAGGTDTQYF
j_call: TRBJ2-2; d_call: TRBD2; clone_size: once; v_call: TRBV19; cdr3_nt: TGTGCCAGTAGGTTAGCGGGGCCGAGGACCGGGGAGCTGTTTTTT; cdr3_aa: CASRLAGPRTGELFF
j_call: TRBJ2-1; d_call: .; clone_size: .; v_call: TRBV5-4; cdr3_nt: TGTGCCAGCAACTTAGGGGGAGGGGACGGAATCAAGGAGCAGTTCTTC; cdr3_aa: CASNLGGGDGIKEQFF
j_call: TRBJ2-2; d_call: .; clone_size: .; v_call: TRBV9; cdr3_nt: TGTGCCAGCAGCGCTCAGGGTAACGACCACACCGGGGAGCTGTTTTTT; cdr3_aa: CASSAQGNDHTGELFF
j_call: TRBJ2-2; d_call: TRBD1; clone_size: once; v_call: TRBV18; cdr3_nt: TGTGCCAGCTCCCGACGGGTAACAGGGGCGACCGGGGAGCTGTTTTTT; cdr3_aa: CASSRRVTGATGELFF
j_call: TRBJ1-2; d_call: TRBD1; clone_size: once; v_call: TRBV9; cdr3_nt: TGTGCCAGCAGCCCTGGGACAGGCTATGGCTACACCTTC; cdr3_aa: CASSPGTGYGYTF
j_call: TRBJ1-5; d_call: .; clone_size: .; v_call: TRBV7-8; cdr3_nt: TGTGCCAGCAGCTTAGCGGTCTGGAGAAGCAATCAGCCCCAGCATTTT; cdr3_aa: CASSLAVWRSNQPQHF
j_call: TRBJ1-4; d_call: TRBD1; clone_size: .; v_call: TRBV7-8; cdr3_nt: TGTGCCAGCAGCTTGATAGGACAGGGATCAACTAATGAAAAACTGTTTTTT; cdr3_aa: CASSLIGQGSTNEKLFF
j_call: TRBJ1-1; d_call: TRBD1; clone_size: .; v_call: TRBV7-9; cdr3_nt: TGTGCCAGCAGCTTAGAAACAGGGGGGAACACTGAAGCTTTCTTT; cdr3_aa: CASSLETGGNTEAFF
j_call: TRBJ1-6; d_call: TRBD1; clone_size: .; v_call: TRBV7-2; cdr3_nt: TGTGCCAGCAGCAAAACAGGGGACAATTCACCCCTCCACTTT; cdr3_aa: CASSKTGDNSPLHF
j_call: TRBJ2-3; d_call: TRBD1; clone_size: few; v_call: TRBV19; cdr3_nt: TGTGCCACCTCCCGGGACAGGGGCACAGATACGCAGTATTTT; cdr3_aa: CATSRDRGTDTQYF
j_call: TRBJ2-3; d_call: TRBD1; clone_size: .; v_call: TRBV12-5; cdr3_nt: TGTGCTAGTGGTCGCGGGGACAGGGTGGGAGATACGCAGTATTTT; cdr3_aa: CASGRGDRVGDTQYF
j_call: TRBJ1-2; d_call: TRBD1; clone_size: .; v_call: TRBV18; cdr3_nt: TGTGCCAGCTCGCCCCGACAGGGGGCGAATAGTGGCTACACCTTC; cdr3_aa: CASSPRQGANSGYTF
j_call: TRBJ1-3; d_call: .; clone_size: .; v_call: TRBV4-3; cdr3_nt: TGCGCCAGCAGCCAAGTCGCGGGGAGCTCTGGAAACACCATATATTTT; cdr3_aa: CASSQVAGSSGNTIYF
j_call: TRBJ2-7; d_call: .; clone_size: once; v_call: TRBV6-2/TRBV6-3; cdr3_nt: TGTGCCAGCAGTCCCCTCAGGAACGAGCAGTACTTC; cdr3_aa: CASSPLRNEQYF
j_call: TRBJ2-7; d_call: TRBD1; clone_size: many; v_call: TRBV2; cdr3_nt: TGTGCCAGCAGAAGGGATAAGGACAGGGCACGCGAGCAGTACTTC; cdr3_aa: CASRRDKDRAREQYF
j_call: TRBJ2-1; d_call: TRBD2; clone_size: .; v_call: TRBV5-1; cdr3_nt: TGCGCCAGCAGCGGGACTAGTATTTACAATGAGCAGTTCTTC; cdr3_aa: CASSGTSIYNEQFF